This T cell receptor (beta chain) is drawn from a study of PD-1 blockade in classical Hodgkin lymphoma. Study-wide findings and caveats: TCR diversity at baseline was reported to be reduced in newly diagnosed patients relative to healthy donors.

Assay: immunoSEQ multiplex PCR; the TCRdb copy retains only in-frame clones and omits some. The sample includes about 43,000 clones, over 65% of them seen just once. Every patient experienced relapse after autologous stem cell transplantation, and brentuximab vedotin exposure varied. In the case of this clone: Its specificity is unknown.

The sequencing used peripheral blood mononuclear cells (PBMCs), collected before the second cycle of nivolumab. The receptor was derived from a human donor with classical Hodgkin lymphoma.

CDR3 DNA sequence: TGCGCCAGCAGCTTGGCCAGGGAGGGCGAGCAGTACTTC. This translates into CASSLAREGEQYF. The rearrangement uses TRBV5-1 and TRBJ2-7; 7 nucleotides line up with TRBD2. In germline, CDR1 is SGHRS, CDR2 YFSETQ. V was pared by 0 bases and J by 6 bases, with 3 bases of the junction left unmatched. This CDR3 has 13 residues.